This T cell receptor beta chain is from a study of T-cell memory formation after mild COVID-19. Study-wide points: SARS-CoV-2 specificity of second-wave clones peaking day 37 was unconfirmed.

The ends were cut back, 5 bases at V and 3 bases at J, with 16 bases in the middle. CDR3 length equals 15 residues. This clonotype occurred a few times. Its antigen is currently unknown. With constant-segment primers, 5'RACE yielded cDNA libraries of TCR alpha and TCR beta that carried sample barcodes and UMIs. A single record per CDR3 protein comes from TCRdb applying MiXCR to the 5' RACE reads. Here the sample spans some 250,000 distinct CDR3 sequences, roughly a tenth being singletons. This chain links TRBV12-3 or TRBV12-4 with TRBJ2-5; D is perhaps TRBD2 (5 bases). The sample comprised PBMCs or a T cell subset sorted from them (not recorded which). The TCR was taken from a man in his late teens or twenties who had mild COVID-19 (a few samples of this study predate the infection). Cell type and time point are not known. In DNA form, the CDR3 reads TGTGCCAGCAGTCCATTCGGACTGGGAAAAGAGACCCAGTACTTC. Protein: CASSPFGLGKETQYF.